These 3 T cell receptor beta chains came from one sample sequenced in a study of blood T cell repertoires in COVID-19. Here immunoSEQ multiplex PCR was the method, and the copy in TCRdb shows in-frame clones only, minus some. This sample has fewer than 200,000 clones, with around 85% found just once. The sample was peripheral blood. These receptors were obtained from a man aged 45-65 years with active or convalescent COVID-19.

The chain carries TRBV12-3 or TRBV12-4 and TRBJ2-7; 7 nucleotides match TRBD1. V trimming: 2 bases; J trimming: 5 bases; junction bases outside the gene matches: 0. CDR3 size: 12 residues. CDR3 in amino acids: CASSLTGDEQYF. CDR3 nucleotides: TGTGCCAGCAGTTTAACAGGGGACGAGCAGTACTTC.

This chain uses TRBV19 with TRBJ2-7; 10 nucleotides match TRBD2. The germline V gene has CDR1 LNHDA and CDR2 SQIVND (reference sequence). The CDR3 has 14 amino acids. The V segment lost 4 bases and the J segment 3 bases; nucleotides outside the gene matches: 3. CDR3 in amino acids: CASSTPSGSYEQYF. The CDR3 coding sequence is TGTGCCAGTAGTACGCCTAGCGGGAGCTACGAGCAGTACTTC.

CDR3 in amino acids: CASSQLGGQGASEGYTF. The CDR3 nucleotides are TGTGCCAGCAGCCAACTTGGGGGACAGGGGGCGTCGGAAGGCTACACCTTC. The chain employs TRBV14 and TRBJ1-2, with 12 nucleotides matching TRBD1. The CDR3 is made up of 17 amino acids. In germline, CDR1 is SGHDN, CDR2 FVKESK. The ends lost 2 bases at V and 8 bases at J; junction bases unmatched: 12.